Listed here is a single TCR beta chain. What it binds is unknown. A much larger clone lies a single base off, so this may be a read error. Arm-PCR of CDR3 regions and iRepertoire HTBI primers were used to build TCR beta libraries. TCRdb redid the calling of the multiplex PCR reads with MiXCR, one entry per CDR3 protein. The repertoire holds some 320,000 distinct CDR3 sequences, with about a sixth as singletons. The data originate from a study of regulatory T cells in long-lasting Graves disease. Study-level points and caveats: Researchers examined only peripheral blood and not thyroid tissue. Clonotypes that were public and shared totalled approximately 2,800 in persistent patients versus 900 to 1,000 in new patients. For persistent Graves' patients, TCR diversity was lower than for newly diagnosed ones.

As for time point: newly diagnosed GD, antithyroid drugs for less than 3 months. There was RNA extracted from PBMCs, and the TCR library was made from it. The TCR comes from a female donor with Graves disease. The source was peripheral blood mononuclear cells (PBMCs), collected at new diagnosis, from a patient treated with antithyroid drugs.

CDR3 protein: CASSYLAFKVQAFF. The CDR3 DNA reads as TGTGCCAGCAGTTATCTGGCCTTTAAAGTTCAAGCTTTCTTT. The chain is built from TRBV2 and TRBJ1-1, with no clear D. The V gene's germline CDR1 is SNHLY and CDR2 FYNNEI. The CDR3 loop spans 14 amino acids. The V gene lost 5 bases and the J gene lost 9 bases, with 19 bases spanning the gap. The full variable domain, in which reference TRBV2 and TRBJ1-1 provide the parts outside the CDR3, is EPEVTQTPSHQVTQMGQEVILRCVPISNHLYFYWYRQILGQKVEFLVSFYNNEISEKSEIFDDQFSVERPDGSNFTLKIRSTKLEDSAMYFCASSYLAFKVQAFFGQGTRLTVV.